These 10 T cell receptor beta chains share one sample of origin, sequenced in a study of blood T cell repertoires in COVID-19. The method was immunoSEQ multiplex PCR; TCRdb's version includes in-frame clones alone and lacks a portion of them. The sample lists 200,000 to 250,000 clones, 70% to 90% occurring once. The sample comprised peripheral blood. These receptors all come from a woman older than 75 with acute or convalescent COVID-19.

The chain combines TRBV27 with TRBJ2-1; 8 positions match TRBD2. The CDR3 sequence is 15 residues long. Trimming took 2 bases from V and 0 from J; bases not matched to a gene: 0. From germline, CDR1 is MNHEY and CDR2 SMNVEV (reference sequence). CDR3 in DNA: TGTGCCAGCAGTTTAAGCGGGGGCTCCTACAATGAGCAGTTCTTC. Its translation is CASSLSGGSYNEQFF.

In DNA, the CDR3 is TGTGCCAGTAGGCTTCTAGCGGGGCCTAGCACAGATACGCAGTATTTT. Its translation: CASRLLAGPSTDTQYF. V usage is TRBV19 and J usage is TRBJ2-3; 9 nucleotides agree with TRBD2. The CDR3 sequence is 16 residues long. The J segment lost 0 bases and the V segment lost 6 bases, leaving 7 bases of the junction unmatched. CDR1 is LNHDA, CDR2 SQIVND, per germline (reference sequence).

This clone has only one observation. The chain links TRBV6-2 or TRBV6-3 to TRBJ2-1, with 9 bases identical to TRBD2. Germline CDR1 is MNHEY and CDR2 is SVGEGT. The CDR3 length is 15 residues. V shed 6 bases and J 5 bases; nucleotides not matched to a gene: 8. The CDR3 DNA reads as TGTGCCAGCAGCCCGTGGGCGGGGGGGAACAATGAGCAGTTCTTC. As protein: CASSPWAGGNNEQFF.

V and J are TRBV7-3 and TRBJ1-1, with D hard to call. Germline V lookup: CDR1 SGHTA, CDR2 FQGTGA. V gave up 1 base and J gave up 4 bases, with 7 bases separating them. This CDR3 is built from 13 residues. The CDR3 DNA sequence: TGTGCCAGCAGCTTAAGCGTCGGCACTGAAGCTTTCTTT. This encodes CASSLSVGTEAFF.

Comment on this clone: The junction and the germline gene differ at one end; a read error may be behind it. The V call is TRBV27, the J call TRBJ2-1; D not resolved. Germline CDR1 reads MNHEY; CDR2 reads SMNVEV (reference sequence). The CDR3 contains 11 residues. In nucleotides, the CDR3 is TGCCGGGTAGGAACCTACAATGAGCAGTTCTTC. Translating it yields CRVGTYNEQFF.

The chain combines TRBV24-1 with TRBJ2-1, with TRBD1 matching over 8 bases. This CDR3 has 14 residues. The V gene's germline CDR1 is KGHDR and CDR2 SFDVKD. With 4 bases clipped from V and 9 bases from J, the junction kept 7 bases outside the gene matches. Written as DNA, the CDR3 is TGTGCCACCAGTGAGGCGGGACAGGTCCTTGAGCAGTTCTTC. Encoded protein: CATSEAGQVLEQFF.

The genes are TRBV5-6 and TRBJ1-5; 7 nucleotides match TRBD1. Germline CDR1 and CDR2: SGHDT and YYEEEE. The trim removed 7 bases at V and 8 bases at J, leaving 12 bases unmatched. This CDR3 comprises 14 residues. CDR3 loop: CASSRQGGFEPQHF. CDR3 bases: TGTGCCAGCTCCCGACAGGGTGGTTTTGAGCCCCAGCATTTT.

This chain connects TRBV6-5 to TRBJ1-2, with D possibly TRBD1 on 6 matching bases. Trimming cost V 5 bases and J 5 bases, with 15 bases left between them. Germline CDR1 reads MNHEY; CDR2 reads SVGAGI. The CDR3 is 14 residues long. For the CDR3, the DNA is TGTGCCAGCAGTAGGTCAGGGGCCGGTTATGGCTACACCTTC. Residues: CASSRSGAGYGYTF.

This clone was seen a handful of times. The CDR3 sequence: CASSLVRVVPDTQYF. The CDR3 DNA reads TGTGCCAGCAGCTTGGTCAGGGTTGTTCCAGATACGCAGTATTTT. This chain connects TRBV5-6 to TRBJ2-3, with a possible D match to TRBD1 (5 bases). The germline V and J ends were trimmed by 0 bases and 4 bases, with 12 bases remaining between them. This CDR3 is 15 amino acids long. In germline, CDR1 is SGHDT, CDR2 YYEEEE.

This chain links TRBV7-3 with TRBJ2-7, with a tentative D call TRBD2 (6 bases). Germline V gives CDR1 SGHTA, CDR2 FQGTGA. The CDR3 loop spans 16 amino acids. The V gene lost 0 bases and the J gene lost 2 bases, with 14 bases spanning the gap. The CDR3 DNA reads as TGTGCCAGCAGCTTAACAAAGGCGGGGCGTCCCTACGAGCAGTACTTC. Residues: CASSLTKAGRPYEQYF.